Listed below are T cell receptor beta chains from one sample, sequenced in a study of blood T cell repertoires in COVID-19. Some clones are missing from TCRdb's copy, which holds only in-frame ones; the method was immunoSEQ multiplex PCR. The table has approximately 290,000 clones, approximately 85% seen once. Sequenced: peripheral blood. The receptors come from a human donor with COVID-19, enrolled during active disease. The donor label of this sample is uncertain. The CDR3 runs from the conserved cysteine through the conserved F or W. The D gene is left open where the match is weak. Part of the rows lack a size; the others show once, few, many or a class for expanded clones.

cdr3_aa: CASSYSTGEQFF; clone_size: -; d_call: -; v_call: TRBV6-5; j_call: TRBJ2-1
cdr3_aa: CATSRGDYGYTF; clone_size: once; d_call: -; v_call: TRBV24-1; j_call: TRBJ1-2
cdr3_aa: CASSLVSGTAYEQYF; clone_size: -; d_call: TRBD1; v_call: TRBV7-2; j_call: TRBJ2-7
cdr3_aa: CASSSGLAGDPTGELFF; clone_size: -; d_call: TRBD2; v_call: TRBV5-1; j_call: TRBJ2-2
cdr3_aa: CASSQNRAGYEQFF; clone_size: -; d_call: TRBD2; v_call: TRBV3-1/TRBV3-2; j_call: TRBJ2-1
cdr3_aa: CASSVGAGKETQYF; clone_size: -; d_call: -; v_call: TRBV9; j_call: TRBJ2-5
cdr3_aa: CASSLQWRGSGTGVFEAFF; clone_size: few; d_call: TRBD1; v_call: TRBV7-6; j_call: TRBJ1-1
cdr3_aa: CASSHGTRRSSYNEQFF; clone_size: -; d_call: TRBD2; v_call: TRBV3-1/TRBV3-2; j_call: TRBJ2-1
cdr3_aa: CAWSVQGLGYTF; clone_size: -; d_call: -; v_call: TRBV30; j_call: TRBJ1-2
cdr3_aa: CASSQPSGTSSGNTIYF; clone_size: -; d_call: -; v_call: TRBV19; j_call: TRBJ1-3
cdr3_aa: CAISEPGQGRTEAFF; clone_size: -; d_call: TRBD1; v_call: TRBV10-3; j_call: TRBJ1-1
cdr3_aa: CASSIGTNTEAFF; clone_size: -; d_call: -; v_call: TRBV5-1; j_call: TRBJ1-1
cdr3_aa: CASSTGTSGRLIF; clone_size: -; d_call: TRBD2; v_call: TRBV19; j_call: TRBJ2-1
cdr3_aa: CASSTTKGGAVYEQYF; clone_size: -; d_call: -; v_call: TRBV27; j_call: TRBJ2-7
cdr3_aa: CASSTGQLNQPQHF; clone_size: -; d_call: TRBD1; v_call: TRBV19; j_call: TRBJ1-5
cdr3_aa: CASSTTYGYTF; clone_size: -; d_call: -; v_call: TRBV19; j_call: TRBJ1-2
cdr3_aa: CASSLGLGEDYEQYF; clone_size: -; d_call: -; v_call: TRBV5-1; j_call: TRBJ2-7
cdr3_aa: CASSHGLSGPEAFF; clone_size: once; d_call: -; v_call: TRBV11-1; j_call: TRBJ1-1
cdr3_aa: CASSSGTGEAQPQHF; clone_size: -; d_call: TRBD1; v_call: TRBV11-2; j_call: TRBJ1-5
cdr3_aa: CASSLYGVSNTEAFF; clone_size: -; d_call: -; v_call: TRBV7-3; j_call: TRBJ1-1
cdr3_aa: CASSYRGSTDTQYF; clone_size: -; d_call: -; v_call: TRBV28; j_call: TRBJ2-3
cdr3_aa: CASKLGQGAYEQYF; clone_size: -; d_call: TRBD1; v_call: TRBV11-2; j_call: TRBJ2-7
cdr3_aa: CAISESLAGGSEQFF; clone_size: -; d_call: TRBD2; v_call: TRBV10-3; j_call: TRBJ2-1
cdr3_aa: CASSPQVQPNTEAFF; clone_size: -; d_call: -; v_call: TRBV18; j_call: TRBJ1-1
cdr3_aa: CASTTTGTMNTEAFF; clone_size: once; d_call: TRBD1; v_call: TRBV19; j_call: TRBJ1-1
cdr3_aa: CASSFSRIMVDSPLHF; clone_size: -; d_call: -; v_call: TRBV5-4; j_call: TRBJ1-6
cdr3_aa: CASSPGQTTDTQYF; clone_size: -; d_call: TRBD1; v_call: TRBV11-3; j_call: TRBJ2-3
cdr3_aa: CSVEDTAGANTEAFF; clone_size: -; d_call: -; v_call: TRBV29-1; j_call: TRBJ1-1
cdr3_aa: CASSQLSVIRRELREQYF; clone_size: -; d_call: TRBD2; v_call: TRBV3-1/TRBV3-2; j_call: TRBJ2-7
cdr3_aa: CASTLTGGANTGELFF; clone_size: -; d_call: TRBD2; v_call: TRBV19; j_call: TRBJ2-2
cdr3_aa: CASSPVPGQGMNTEAFF; clone_size: -; d_call: TRBD1; v_call: TRBV3-1/TRBV3-2; j_call: TRBJ1-1
cdr3_aa: CASSSKGALDSPLHF; clone_size: -; d_call: TRBD1; v_call: TRBV5-4; j_call: TRBJ1-6
cdr3_aa: CASSPSGQGKTDTQYF; clone_size: -; d_call: TRBD1; v_call: TRBV18; j_call: TRBJ2-3
cdr3_aa: CASRPLSGNQPQHF; clone_size: -; d_call: -; v_call: TRBV6-5; j_call: TRBJ1-5
cdr3_aa: CASSITGGTEAFF; clone_size: once; d_call: TRBD1; v_call: TRBV19; j_call: TRBJ1-1
cdr3_aa: CASSPWEGGGEQFF; clone_size: -; d_call: TRBD2; v_call: TRBV27; j_call: TRBJ2-1
cdr3_aa: CASRGGREETIYGYTF; clone_size: -; d_call: -; v_call: TRBV28; j_call: TRBJ1-2
cdr3_aa: CASSLETGSSPLHF; clone_size: -; d_call: -; v_call: TRBV5-4; j_call: TRBJ1-6
cdr3_aa: CAATGLLYEQYF; clone_size: -; d_call: -; v_call: TRBV6-5; j_call: TRBJ2-7
cdr3_aa: CASSQGQPLGYTF; clone_size: -; d_call: -; v_call: TRBV3-1/TRBV3-2; j_call: TRBJ1-2
cdr3_aa: CASSPRGLADTYEQYF; clone_size: -; d_call: TRBD2; v_call: TRBV7-2; j_call: TRBJ2-7
cdr3_aa: CSASPLGNQPQHF; clone_size: -; d_call: -; v_call: TRBV20-1; j_call: TRBJ1-5
cdr3_aa: CASSQDWLRRSNQPQHF; clone_size: -; d_call: -; v_call: TRBV4-2; j_call: TRBJ1-5
cdr3_aa: CASSPRQGPSYEQYF; clone_size: -; d_call: TRBD1; v_call: TRBV18; j_call: TRBJ2-7
cdr3_aa: CASSFLQGGTEAFF; clone_size: -; d_call: -; v_call: TRBV7-2; j_call: TRBJ1-1
cdr3_aa: CASRYYNEQFF; clone_size: -; d_call: -; v_call: TRBV28; j_call: TRBJ2-1
cdr3_aa: CASSYWSSRGHTEAFF; clone_size: -; d_call: TRBD1; v_call: TRBV6-2/TRBV6-3; j_call: TRBJ1-1
cdr3_aa: CASSLGAGGGTDTQYF; clone_size: -; d_call: -; v_call: TRBV7-2; j_call: TRBJ2-3
cdr3_aa: CASSLGGRGWDETQYF; clone_size: once; d_call: TRBD1; v_call: TRBV11-2; j_call: TRBJ2-5